This passage covers 2 T cell receptor beta chains from one sample sequenced in a study of beta chain features in type 1 diabetes. No antigens are known for them. Notes on the study in general: When Type 1 diabetes patients were examined, their TCRB CDR3s proved moderately but significantly shorter in all four CD4+ subsets.

Expressed TCRB transcripts were sequenced, since all the RNA that had been isolated was reverse transcribed. Generated by immunoSEQ multiplex PCR, the TCRdb table keeps only in-frame clones and is missing some. The profile shows about 120,000 clones, about 15% of them singletons. The sample was central memory CD4+ T cells from blood. These receptors were collected from a man aged 25-45 years with type 1 diabetes.

This chain links TRBV21-1 with TRBJ1-4. TRBV21-1 is termed a pseudogene. The CDR3 runs to 10 residues. CDR3 sequence reads: CASSSEKLFF. The CDR3 DNA reads TGTGCCAGCAGTAGTGAAAAACTGTTTTTT.

This clone was found a few times. The CDR3 loop reads CASSLTVLGEKLFF. DNA for the CDR3: TGTGCCAGCAGCTTAACAGTTCTGGGTGAAAAACTGTTTTTT. V and J are TRBV9 and TRBJ1-4; D gene uncertain. Germline-derived CDR1 and CDR2 are SGDLS and YYNGEE. The CDR3 consists of 14 residues. V lost 4 bases and J lost 7, with 14 bases in between.